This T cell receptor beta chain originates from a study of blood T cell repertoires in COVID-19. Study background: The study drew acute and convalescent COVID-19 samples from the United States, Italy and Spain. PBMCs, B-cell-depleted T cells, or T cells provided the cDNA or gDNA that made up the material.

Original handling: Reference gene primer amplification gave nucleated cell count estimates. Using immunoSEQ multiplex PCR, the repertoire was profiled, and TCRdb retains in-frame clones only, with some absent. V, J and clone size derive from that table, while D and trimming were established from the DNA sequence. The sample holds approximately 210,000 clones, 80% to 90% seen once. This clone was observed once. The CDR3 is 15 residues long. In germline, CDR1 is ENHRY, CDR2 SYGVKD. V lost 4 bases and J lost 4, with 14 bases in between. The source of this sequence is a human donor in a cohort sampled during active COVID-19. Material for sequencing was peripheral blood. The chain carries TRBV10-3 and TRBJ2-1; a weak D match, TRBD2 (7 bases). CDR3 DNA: TGTGCCATCAGTGCCGGGGGGCCAGGTTACAATGAGCAGTTCTTC. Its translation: CAISAGGPGYNEQFF.